The following is a T cell receptor beta chain sequence with its context. This clonotype was counted between two and nine times. This receptor's antigen is unknown. Base qualities are missing; no much larger clone stands one base away. CDR3 length: 14 amino acids, cysteine to phenylalanine. The DNA shown is the 42-base CDR3, in frame from base 1. Preparation of the library involved RT-PCR. For sequencing, an Illumina HiSeq 2500 was employed. Clones were called with MiXCR by TCRdb after fastp trimmed the public reads at Q25, and only in-frame beta chains were retained. Each entry is one CDR3 protein sequence, shown with its most common DNA and genes. This sample is represented by about 2,500 distinct CDR3 sequences; over 65% of them were singletons. Together, the top ten hold 4.1% of the sample. This entry belongs to a study of yellow fever vaccine responses in identical twins (dated by TCRdb to the late 2010s). General notes on the study: In the study, vaccine-responding T cell clones were precisely tracked in identical twins.

General findings and caveats noted by the study authors: The T cell response to vaccination in identical twins was reported by the authors to appear partly convergent and partly personalized.

The chain links TRBV1 with TRBJ1-2; no DNA check was done on the table's D call, TRBD1. TRBV1 is a recognized pseudogene. The TCR was taken from a woman between 18 and 29 years old who received the yellow fever vaccine. Donor details come from another sample of the same person, matched by shared clones. This sample comprised T cells from blood (PBMCs), unsorted or a sorted subset (not recorded which), obtained before or after yellow fever vaccination (not recorded which). The CDR3 loop reads CTSSQDGQGLGYTF. The nucleotide sequence reads as follows: TGCACCAGCAGCCAAGACGGACAGGGCCTTGGCTACACCTTC.